This TCR beta chain came from a study of blood T cell repertoires in COVID-19. This CDR3 spans 13 amino acids. The germline gives CDR1 MDHEN, CDR2 SYDVKM. V shed 5 bases, J shed 4 bases, and the junction held 4 bases outside the gene matches. As originally analysed: Amplification from reference gene primers served as the basis for estimated nucleated cell counts. Libraries were prepared by immunoSEQ multiplex PCR; TCRdb keeps only in-frame clonotypes and omits some of them. Clone size and V and J calls were adopted from that table, with D and trimming inferred from the DNA. This table holds about 140,000 clones, 78% found once.

Specimen: peripheral blood. This chain uses TRBV28 with TRBJ1-1; 7 bases line up with TRBD1. The clonotype originates from a man aged 55 to 70 who had recovered from COVID-19. The DNA for the CDR3 is TGTGCCAGCAGTATTGGGACAGTCACTGAAGCTTTCTTT. Translating it yields CASSIGTVTEAFF.